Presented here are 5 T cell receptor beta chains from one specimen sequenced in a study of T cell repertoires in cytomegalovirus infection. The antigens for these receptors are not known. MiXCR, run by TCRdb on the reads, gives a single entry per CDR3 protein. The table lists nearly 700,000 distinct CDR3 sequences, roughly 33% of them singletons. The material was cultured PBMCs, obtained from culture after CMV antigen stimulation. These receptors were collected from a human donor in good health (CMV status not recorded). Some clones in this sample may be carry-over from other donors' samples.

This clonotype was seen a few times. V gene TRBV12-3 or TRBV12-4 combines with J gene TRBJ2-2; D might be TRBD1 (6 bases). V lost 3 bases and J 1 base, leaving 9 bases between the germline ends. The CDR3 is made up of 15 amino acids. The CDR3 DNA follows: TGTGCCAGCAGTTTTTCGGACAGGAACACCGGGGAGCTGTTTTTT. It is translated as CASSFSDRNTGELFF.

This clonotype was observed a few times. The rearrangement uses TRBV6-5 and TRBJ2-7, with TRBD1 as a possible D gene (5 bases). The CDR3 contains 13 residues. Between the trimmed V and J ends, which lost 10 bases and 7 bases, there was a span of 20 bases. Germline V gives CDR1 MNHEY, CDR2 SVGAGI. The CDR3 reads CATKRSRVREQYF. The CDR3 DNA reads TGTGCCACCAAAAGATCCAGGGTAAGGGAGCAGTACTTC.

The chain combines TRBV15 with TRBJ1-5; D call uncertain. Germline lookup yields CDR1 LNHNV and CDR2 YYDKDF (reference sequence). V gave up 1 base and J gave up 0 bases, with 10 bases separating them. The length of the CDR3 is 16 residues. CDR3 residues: CATSRGHQYSNQPQHF. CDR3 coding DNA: TGTGCCACCAGCAGAGGACACCAATATAGCAATCAGCCCCAGCATTTT.

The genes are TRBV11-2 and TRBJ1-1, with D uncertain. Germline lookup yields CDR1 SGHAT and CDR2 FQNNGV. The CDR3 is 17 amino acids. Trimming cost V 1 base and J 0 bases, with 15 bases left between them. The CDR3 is CASSLGFPGPMNTEAFF. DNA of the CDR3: TGTGCCAGCAGCTTAGGATTTCCAGGACCCATGAACACTGAAGCTTTCTTT.

CDR3 in amino acids: CASSMSLWYQETQYF. For the CDR3, the DNA is TGTGCCAGTAGTATGAGCCTTTGGTACCAAGAGACCCAGTACTTC. The chain employs TRBV19 and TRBJ2-5, with unresolved D. CDR1 is LNHDA, CDR2 SQIVND, per germline (reference sequence). The V end was cut by 3 bases, the J end by 0 bases, with 11 bases between. The CDR3 consists of 15 residues.